The 26 T cell receptor beta chains below were found in one sample sequenced in a study of beta chain features in type 1 diabetes. These TCRs' antigens remain unknown. Points from the study as a whole: Moderate but significant shortening of TCRB CDR3s was recorded in all four CD4+ subsets from Type 1 diabetes patients.

As every portion of the isolated RNA was reverse transcribed, the sequencing read expressed TCRB transcripts. TCRdb keeps only in-frame clones here, not all; method: immunoSEQ multiplex PCR. In the table there are 300,000 to 350,000 clones, around 9.3% of which are singletons. Sequencing was carried out using central memory CD4+ T cells from blood. The receptors were gathered from a man between 25 and 39 years old with type 1 diabetes.

This clone has just a few counts. The chain employs TRBV9 and TRBJ2-5, with 9 bases fitting TRBD1. Per germline, CDR1 SGDLS and CDR2 YYNGEE. V gave up 0 bases and J gave up 4 bases; unmatched junction bases: 10. The CDR3 is 17 amino acids. The CDR3 sequence is CASSVEVGDRVGETQYF. In DNA form, the CDR3 reads TGTGCCAGCAGCGTAGAAGTGGGGGACAGGGTAGGAGAGACCCAGTACTTC.

This clone occurred a few times. The chain employs TRBV7-2 and TRBJ2-7; 8 nucleotides match TRBD1. The CDR3 is 15 residues long. Trimming took 4 bases from V and 4 from J; bases not matched to a gene: 9. Germline-derived CDR1 and CDR2 are SGHTA and FQGNSA. As DNA, the CDR3 is TGTGCCAGCAGCTCGCGACAGGGGACCGGGTACGAGCAGTACTTC. It specifies CASSSRQGTGYEQYF.

About this clone: This clone may be a read error of a much larger clone one base away. This sequence joins TRBV4-2 and TRBJ2-7; D gene unclear. The CDR3 spans 11 residues. With 5 bases removed from V and 2 bases from J, the gap between germline ends came to 4 bases. CDR1 is LGHNA, CDR2 YNFKEQ, per germline. CDR3 nucleotide sequence: TGTGCCAGCAGCTCGACCTACGAGCAGTACTTC. It is translated as CASSSTYEQYF.

This clone was recorded a few times. V and J are TRBV4-3 and TRBJ1-2; D uncertain. Trimming stripped 0 bases from V and 4 bases from J, with 6 bases between. Germline V gene sequence: CDR1 LGHNA, CDR2 YSLEER. The CDR3 consists of 13 residues. The DNA of the CDR3 is TGCGCCAGCAGCCAAGACTCCGGCTATGGCTACACCTTC. Encoded protein: CASSQDSGYGYTF.

This clone was found a few times. The chain has TRBV29-1 and TRBJ2-5, with D possibly matching TRBD1 (5 bases). V lost 8 bases, J lost 2 bases, and 15 bases lay in between. This CDR3 region has 13 residues. CDR1 and CDR2 from the germline V gene are SQVTM and ANQGSEA. The CDR3 bases are TGCAGCACTGGGGCAGTTGGGCAAGAGACCCAGTACTTC. This translates into CSTGAVGQETQYF.

At least ten counts were recorded for this clone. The chain couples TRBV15 to TRBJ1-4; D is uncertain. Trimming took off 0 bases at V and 1 base at J, with 3 bases between the two ends. CDR1 is LNHNV, CDR2 YYDKDF, per germline (reference sequence). The CDR3 is made up of 14 amino acids. The CDR3, as DNA: TGTGCCACCAGCAGAGATGTAACTAATGAAAAACTGTTTTTT. It translates to CATSRDVTNEKLFF.

This clone was observed a few times. The V and J genes are TRBV19 and TRBJ1-5, with D perhaps TRBD1 (5 bases). The CDR3 sequence is 15 residues long. Germline V gives CDR1 LNHDA, CDR2 SQIVND (reference sequence). V lost 4 bases and J 3 bases, leaving 13 bases between the germline ends. The CDR3 nucleotides are TGTGCCAGTAGTAACATGGGGACTAACAATCAGCCCCAGCATTTT. Protein sequence: CASSNMGTNNQPQHF.

The rearrangement links TRBV4-1 to TRBJ2-5; D is uncertain. The CDR3 spans 16 residues. Trimming cost V 4 bases and J 1 base, with 16 bases left between them. Looked up from germline, CDR1 is MGHRA and CDR2 is YSYEKL. Here the CDR3 reads CASSLESPLIQETQYF. CDR3 coding DNA: TGCGCCAGCAGCCTAGAATCGCCTTTAATCCAAGAGACCCAGTACTTC.

This clone was picked up many times. CDR3 in amino acids: CSASPGQGRYTF. CDR3 DNA: TGCAGCGCTTCTCCGGGACAGGGACGCTACACCTTC. The gene calls are TRBV29-1 and TRBJ1-2; 9 bases fit TRBD1. The germline V gene encodes CDR1 SQVTM and CDR2 ANQGSEA. There are 12 residues in the CDR3. Trimming took 7 bases from V and 9 from J; bases not matched to a gene: 9. The complete variable domain, with remaining parts taken from reference TRBV29-1 and TRBJ1-2, reads SAVISQKPSRDICQRGTSLTIQCQVDSQVTMMFWYRQQPGQSLTLIATANQGSEATYESGFVIDKFPISRPNLTFSTLTVSNMSPEDSSIYLCSASPGQGRYTFGSGTRLTVV.

This clone was detected a few times. In the same sample, other DNA sequences code for this CDR3. J is TRBJ1-4 and V is TRBV11-2, with a weak D call TRBD1 (5 bases). Germline assignment: CDR1 SGHAT and CDR2 FQNNGV. V was shortened by 1 base and J by 4 bases, with 10 bases between the two germline ends. The CDR3 covers 15 residues. Written as DNA, the CDR3 is TGTGCCAGCAGCTTAGGGAGACAGCTTAATGAAAAACTGTTTTTT. This gives the protein CASSLGRQLNEKLFF.

V and J are TRBV4-3 and TRBJ1-3, with D maybe TRBD1 (5 bases). The CDR3 consists of 17 residues. Germline V gene lookup returns CDR1 LGHNA and CDR2 YSLEER. V gave up 0 bases and J gave up 0 bases, with 12 bases separating them. Written as DNA, the CDR3 is TGCGCCAGCAGCCAAGATGGGACGGGAAGCTCTGGAAACACCATATATTTT. This codes for CASSQDGTGSSGNTIYF.

On this clone: A single base separates this from a much larger clone, so it may be a read error. The sample has other DNA sequences that encode this CDR3 too. V gene TRBV6-5 combines with J gene TRBJ1-1; D not resolved. Germline CDR1 reads MNHEY; CDR2 reads SVGAGI. V lost 0 bases to trimming and J lost 1 base, with 3 bases between them. This CDR3 comprises 13 residues. CDR3 sequence reads: CASSYSENTEAFF. CDR3 nucleotides: TGTGCCAGCAGTTACTCTGAGAACACTGAAGCTTTCTTT.

This clone appeared a few times. CDR3 sequence: CASSFEGRSEQYF. The CDR3 region has the DNA TGTGCCAGCAGCTTCGAGGGGAGAAGCGAGCAGTACTTC. The chain combines TRBV7-9 with TRBJ2-7, with D perhaps being TRBD1 or TRBD2 (5 bases each). This CDR3 is 13 amino acids long. Trimming left V 3 bases short and J 6 bases short, with 12 bases between. The germline gives CDR1 SEHNR, CDR2 FQNEAQ (reference sequence).

The chain couples TRBV7-2 to TRBJ2-7; tentatively, D is TRBD1 (6 bases). Trimming cost V 1 base and J 3 bases, with 13 bases left between them. The CDR3 is 15 amino acids. Germline loops: CDR1 SGHTA, CDR2 FQGNSA. Here the CDR3 DNA reads TGTGCCAGCAGCTTAGGACAGGTGACATTCTACGAGCAGTACTTC. Amino acid sequence: CASSLGQVTFYEQYF.

This clone was picked up a small number of times. An end of the junction does not agree with germline; a read error may underlie this. The chain couples TRBV7-7 to TRBJ2-2; D is unclear. The CDR3 consists of 16 residues. Germline lookup yields CDR1 SSHAT and CDR2 FNYEAQ (reference sequence). CDR3 amino acids: CASSLSWGGSAGELFF. In nucleotides, the CDR3 is TGTGCTAGCAGCTTATCGTGGGGTGGAAGCGCCGGGGAGCTGTTTTTT.

The V call is TRBV5-1, the J call TRBJ2-5, with D unclear. Trimming shortened V by 2 bases and J by 8 bases, and 10 bases separated the two germline ends. The CDR3 runs to 12 residues. Looked up from germline, CDR1 is SGHRS and CDR2 is YFSETQ. This chain's CDR3 is CASSFDGLTQYF. CDR3 bases: TGCGCCAGCAGCTTCGACGGGCTAACCCAGTACTTC.

This clone occurred many times. This rearrangement joins TRBV5-1 to TRBJ2-7; D uncertain. V was shortened by 1 base and J by 5 bases, with 10 bases between the two germline ends. The CDR3 covers 13 residues. Germline CDR1 SGHRS, CDR2 YFSETQ. For the CDR3, the DNA is TGCGCCAGCAGCTTGTCTTTGCAGGACGAGCAGTACTTC. Translating it yields CASSLSLQDEQYF.

The chain recombines TRBV5-1 with TRBJ2-5; the D gene is possibly TRBD2 (6 bases). The CDR3 is 15 residues long. V lost 0 bases to trimming and J lost 5 bases, with 14 bases between them. Germline V gives CDR1 SGHRS, CDR2 YFSETQ. The CDR3 DNA is TGCGCCAGCAGCTTGGGGCCAGTCGGAGGGGAGACCCAGTACTTC. Translation gives CASSLGPVGGETQYF.

This clone was seen a few times. A much more abundant neighbour one base away suggests this may be a read error. The chain couples TRBV28 to TRBJ1-4; TRBD1 agrees at 9 bases. The CDR3 is 14 residues long. Germline-derived CDR1 and CDR2 are MDHEN and SYDVKM. Germline trimming cut 6 bases from V and 5 bases from J; bases unmatched to any gene: 4. This chain's CDR3 is CASSPGTGNEKLFF. CDR3 sequence (DNA): TGTGCCAGCAGCCCCGGGACAGGGAATGAAAAACTGTTTTTT.

This clone has just a few counts. The V call is TRBV4-3, the J call TRBJ2-7, with TRBD2 matching over 7 bases. J was trimmed by 3 bases and V by 1 base; bases with no gene match: 9. CDR3 length: 16 residues. CDR1 and CDR2 (germline): LGHNA, YSLEER. The CDR3 bases are TGCGCCAGCAGCCAAGCTTGGGGAGGGACCCTCTACGAGCAGTACTTC. Translating gives CASSQAWGGTLYEQYF.

Written as DNA, the CDR3 is TGTGCCAGCAGTGCTCCTGGGAGGGGGGATCTCTCCGAGCAGTACTTC. It codes for CASSAPGRGDLSEQYF. The chain uses TRBV6-1 and TRBJ2-7; D might be TRBD2 (7 bases). The CDR3 is 16 residues long. V was shortened by 4 bases and J by 6 bases, with 22 bases between the two germline ends. CDR1 MNHNS and CDR2 SASEGT come from the germline V gene.

This clone was counted between two and nine times. The rearrangement uses TRBV11-2 and TRBJ1-6, with D unresolved. Germline V gene sequence: CDR1 SGHAT, CDR2 FQNNGV. There are 14 residues in the CDR3. Between the trimmed V and J ends, which lost 10 bases and 6 bases, there was a span of 16 bases. CDR3 residues: CATRAQRPNSPLHF. CDR3 DNA: TGTGCCACTCGAGCGCAGCGGCCTAATTCACCCCTCCACTTT.

The J gene is TRBJ2-7, the V gene TRBV7-2, with 8 positions matching TRBD1. Trimming at V came to 4 bases and at J to 3 bases, leaving 8 bases not matched to a gene. The germline V gene encodes CDR1 SGHTA and CDR2 FQGNSA. The CDR3 totals 15 residues. CDR3: CASSSDRGFYYEQYF. The DNA for the CDR3 is TGTGCCAGCAGCTCCGACAGGGGCTTCTACTACGAGCAGTACTTC.

This clone has more than one count but fewer than ten. The chain recombines TRBV2 with TRBJ2-2, with 9 bases matching TRBD2. The CDR3 length is 16 residues. Germline V CDR1 and CDR2: SNHLY, FYNNEI. V dropped 6 bases and J dropped 5; count of bases not matched to a gene: 10. CDR3 nucleotides: TGTGCCAGCAGAGTACCTAGCGGGGCGGATACCGGGGAGCTGTTTTTT. The encoded protein is CASRVPSGADTGELFF. Combining the CDR3 with reference TRBV2 and TRBJ2-2 gives the whole variable domain EPEVTQTPSHQVTQMGQEVILRCVPISNHLYFYWYRQILGQKVEFLVSFYNNEISEKSEIFDDQFSVERPDGSNFTLKIRSTKLEDSAMYFCASRVPSGADTGELFFGEGSRLTVL.

This clone showed up just a few times. The rearrangement links TRBV5-1 to TRBJ2-1, with TRBD2 identical over 7 bases. Germline trimming cut 5 bases from V and 3 bases from J; bases unmatched to any gene: 11. Per the germline V gene, CDR1 is SGHRS and CDR2 is YFSETQ. The CDR3 is 16 amino acids. The CDR3 protein is CASREERGTLYNEQFF. CDR3 DNA: TGCGCCAGCAGGGAGGAGCGGGGAACCCTCTACAATGAGCAGTTCTTC.

This clone was observed at least ten times. The rearrangement links TRBV19 to TRBJ2-1, with D perhaps TRBD1 (7 bases). V shed 11 bases and J shed 9 bases, with 26 bases lying between them. Germline-derived CDR1 and CDR2 are LNHDA and SQIVND (reference sequence). This CDR3 contains 15 residues. CDR3: CASKEGTVREGEQFF. CDR3 DNA: TGTGCCTCAAAGGAGGGGACAGTCCGTGAGGGTGAGCAGTTCTTC.